This TCR beta chain emerged from a study of CD8+CD57+ T cells in acquired aplastic anemia. In the study overall: The mean DNA yield obtained from sorted CD4+ and CD8+ cells came to 3 to 3.5 ug.

The germline V gene encodes CDR1 LNHNV and CDR2 YYDKDF (reference sequence). This CDR3 is 15 amino acids long. V was pared by 6 bases and J by 1 base, with 16 bases between. Profiling that covered TCR beta VDJ and CDR3 relied on genomic DNA as its template. In TCRdb, the reads were re-called with MiXCR into one record per CDR3 protein. The profile shows tens of thousands of distinct CDR3 sequences, about two thirds of them singletons. The sample consisted of sorted CD4+, CD8+, or CD8+CD57+ T cells (not recorded which) from PBMCs. This receptor was identified in a human donor in good health, serving as a control. The rearrangement links TRBV15 to TRBJ2-7, with D possibly matching TRBD2 (6 bases). The CDR3: CATRGSGRPSYEQYF. For the CDR3, the DNA is TGTGCCACCAGAGGATCAGGGAGGCCGTCCTACGAGCAGTACTTC.